This TCR beta chain originates from a study of CD8 T cells in ankylosing spondylitis. The study, taken as a whole, reports: A motif in TCR beta, a set of under ten highly homologous variants, appeared characteristic of ankylosing spondylitis blood. Earlier literature documents some of the motif variants in reactive arthritis synovial fluid and blood.

A note on this clonotype: Its target is unknown.

The CDR3 extends over 16 amino acids. The V gene end was trimmed by 6 bases and the J gene end by 4 bases; junction bases not matched to a gene: 11. The authors made TCR beta libraries by quantitative 5'-RACE with molecular barcodes. TCRdb called the 5' RACE reads again in MiXCR, with one record for every CDR3 protein. The repertoire holds 800,000 to 900,000 distinct CDR3 sequences, with roughly 12% as singletons. This clonotype was sampled from a male donor with ankylosing spondylitis. This sequence joins TRBV12-3 or TRBV12-4 and TRBJ2-1; TRBD2 aligns across 8 bases. The sequenced material came from blood, either unsorted or a sorted T cell fraction (not recorded which). The CDR3 region is CASSSTLGRGYNEQFF. The CDR3, as DNA: TGTGCCAGCAGCTCGACCCTCGGGAGGGGATACAATGAGCAGTTCTTC.